These 6 T cell receptor beta chains originate from one sample sequenced in a study of post-analysis software for immune sequencing data. These receptors' antigens are unknown. Sequencing libraries made from TCR beta cDNA carried unique molecular identifiers. TCRdb redid the calling of the PCR reads with MiXCR, one entry per CDR3 protein. The sample holds hundreds of thousands of distinct CDR3 sequences, 25% to 30% seen once. Overall study results and limits: Five TRBV segments, TRBV5-6, TRBV5-1 and TRBV20-1 among them, were found more frequent in patients than controls.

Sequencing was performed on blood. These receptors all stem from a girl aged 5 to 17 with multiple sclerosis.

In the case of this clonotype: The junction departs from germline at one end; a sequencing error may be responsible. The chain recombines TRBV27 with TRBJ1-1; 8 bases match TRBD1. Germline V CDR1 and CDR2: MNHEY, SMNVEV (reference sequence). The CDR3 length is 16 residues. The CDR3 DNA follows: TGTGCCAGCTCCTTTTCCGGCCCTGACAGGGGCACTGGAGCTTTCTTT. It codes for CASSFSGPDRGTGAFF.

This chain joins TRBV29-1 and TRBJ2-1, with D possibly TRBD2 on 6 matching bases. CDR1 and CDR2 (germline): SQVTM, ANQGSEA. This CDR3 is 13 amino acids long. The V gene lost 6 bases and the J gene lost 8 bases, with 17 bases spanning the gap. CDR3 sequence (DNA): TGCAGCGTCGAGGTGGGGGGTTGCGATGAGCAGTTCTTC. Protein product: CSVEVGGCDEQFF.

This rearrangement joins TRBV6-5 to TRBJ2-5, with 13 bases identical to TRBD2. Germline V CDR1 and CDR2: MNHEY, SVGAGI. V was clipped by 5 bases and J by 6 bases; unmatched bases: 9. The CDR3 contains 16 residues. CDR3 region: CASSPGTSGMGKTQYF. The DNA for the CDR3 is TGTGCCAGCAGTCCCGGGACTAGCGGGATGGGGAAGACCCAGTACTTC.

This clonotype was seen a handful of times. This rearrangement joins TRBV29-1 to TRBJ2-6; a possible D gene is TRBD2 (6 bases). V was trimmed by 4 bases and J by 4 bases, leaving 11 bases between them. CDR1 and CDR2 from the germline V gene are SQVTM and ANQGSEA. The CDR3 runs 14 residues. The CDR3 DNA sequence: TGCAGCGTTGCTAGCGTGGGAGGGGCCAACGTCCTGACTTTC. This encodes CSVASVGGANVLTF. Full variable domain (remainder filled in from reference TRBV29-1 and TRBJ2-6): SAVISQKPSRDICQRGTSLTIQCQVDSQVTMMFWYRQQPGQSLTLIATANQGSEATYESGFVIDKFPISRPNLTFSTLTVSNMSPEDSSIYLCSVASVGGANVLTFGAGSRLTVL.

There are a few counts of this clonotype. The chain joins TRBV20-1 to TRBJ2-1; D is uncertain. Germline lookup yields CDR1 DFQATT and CDR2 SNEGSKA (reference sequence). The CDR3 spans 12 residues. The V and J ends lost 2 bases and 4 bases respectively, with 6 bases between them. The CDR3 sequence: CSARWGYNEQFF. The DNA for the CDR3 is TGCAGTGCTAGATGGGGTTACAATGAGCAGTTCTTC.

This chain connects TRBV15 to TRBJ2-1; TRBD1 agrees at 10 bases. This CDR3 comprises 17 residues. The V gene end was trimmed by 4 bases and the J gene end by 2 bases; junction bases not matched to a gene: 8. The germline gives CDR1 LNHNV, CDR2 YYDKDF (reference sequence). The CDR3 DNA follows: TGTGCCACCAGCATATCCCTGACAGGGGGCGCCTACAATGAGCAGTTCTTC. This encodes CATSISLTGGAYNEQFF.